These 32 T cell receptor beta chains were all obtained from the same sample, sequenced in a study of Ad26.COV2.S vaccination and SARS-CoV-2 variants. Sample treatment: 15 to 20 received Ad26.COV2.S at low or high dose, single or two shots; about 5 received placebo; per-sample allocation not given. Each sample was drawn 63 days after the first injection (of vaccine or placebo). Some clones are missing from TCRdb's copy, which holds only in-frame ones; the method was immunoSEQ multiplex PCR. The sample lists approximately 340,000 clones; approximately 84% were seen once. The starting material was peripheral blood, obtained in a trial of Ad26.COV2.S vaccine versus placebo. These receptors originate from a person between 18 and 65 years old who received the Ad26.COV2.S COVID-19 vaccine or a placebo.

V usage is TRBV5-1 and J usage is TRBJ2-6; D unresolved. The germline V gene encodes CDR1 SGHRS and CDR2 YFSETQ. The CDR3 is 13 amino acids. The ends were cut back, 5 bases at V and 4 bases at J, with 7 bases in the middle. CDR3 nucleotides: TGCGCCAGCAGATCCCCAGGGGCCAACGTCCTGACTTTC. Translated: CASRSPGANVLTF.

The genes are TRBV18 and TRBJ2-7; 9 nucleotides align to TRBD1. Germline values: CDR1 KGHSH, CDR2 LQKENI. V shed 6 bases, J shed 2 bases, and the junction held 5 bases outside the gene matches. The CDR3 has 14 residues. CDR3 residues: CASSLDRGAYEQYF. Written as DNA, the CDR3 is TGTGCCAGCTCTCTAGACAGGGGGGCCTACGAGCAGTACTTC.

J is TRBJ1-2 and V is TRBV2, with D unclear. The ends were cut back, 1 base at V and 6 bases at J, with 6 bases in the middle. CDR1 is SNHLY, CDR2 FYNNEI, per germline. This CDR3 has 12 amino acids. CDR3 sequence: CASSEVGNGYTF. The CDR3 nucleotides read TGTGCCAGCAGTGAAGTAGGGAATGGCTACACCTTC.

V and J are TRBV2 and TRBJ1-2; 7 nucleotides agree with TRBD1. The germline CDR1 and CDR2 sequences are SNHLY and FYNNEI. The ends lost 7 bases at V and 2 bases at J; junction bases unmatched: 7. The CDR3 is 14 amino acids. CDR3 in amino acids: CASKTGTDNYGYTF. CDR3 bases: TGTGCCAGCAAAACCGGGACAGACAACTATGGCTACACCTTC. Filled out from reference TRBV2 and TRBJ1-2, the complete variable domain reads EPEVTQTPSHQVTQMGQEVILRCVPISNHLYFYWYRQILGQKVEFLVSFYNNEISEKSEIFDDQFSVERPDGSNFTLKIRSTKLEDSAMYFCASKTGTDNYGYTFGSGTRLTVV.

The rearrangement uses TRBV12-3 or TRBV12-4 and TRBJ1-6, with D unresolved. V was trimmed by 2 bases and J by 5 bases, leaving 4 bases between them. This CDR3 spans 13 amino acids. CDR3 amino acids: CASSLTDNSPLHF. Written as DNA, the CDR3 is TGTGCCAGCAGTTTAACTGATAATTCACCCCTCCACTTT.

Regarding this clone: One end of the junction is discordant with germline, which a read error may explain. The chain carries TRBV6-5 and TRBJ2-1, with D possibly TRBD2 on 5 matching bases. The CDR3 contains 11 residues. The V gene's germline CDR1 is MNHEY and CDR2 SVGAGI. The CDR3 loop is CASGLYSEQFF. The CDR3 DNA follows: TGTGCCAGCGGACTCTACAGTGAGCAGTTCTTC.

This chain links TRBV2 with TRBJ1-4; D perhaps matches TRBD1 (5 bases). Trimming took 2 bases from V and 8 from J, leaving 12 bases between them. Germline loops: CDR1 SNHLY, CDR2 FYNNEI. The CDR3 totals 14 residues. CDR3 in amino acids: CASSERGVGEKLFF. CDR3 in DNA: TGTGCCAGCAGTGAACGGGGGGTAGGAGAAAAACTGTTTTTT.

This sequence joins TRBV7-9 and TRBJ2-1, with TRBD2 matching over 10 bases. The CDR3 consists of 16 residues. Germline V gives CDR1 SEHNR, CDR2 FQNEAQ (reference sequence). After removal of 2 bases from V and 4 bases from J, the junction contained 5 bases not matched to a gene. The CDR3 DNA is TGTGCCAGCAGCTTAAACCTAGCGGGAGCTTACAATGAGCAGTTCTTC. It is translated as CASSLNLAGAYNEQFF.

This clone was seen a few times. The chain combines TRBV6-2 or TRBV6-3 with TRBJ1-2; no definite D call. Trimming left V 4 bases short and J 1 base short, with 13 bases between. The CDR3 length is 15 residues. CDR1 and CDR2 from the germline V gene are MNHEY and SVGEGT. The CDR3 sequence is CASSSPVRINYGYTF. The CDR3 coding sequence is TGTGCCAGCAGTTCCCCGGTCAGGATTAACTATGGCTACACCTTC.

The V call is TRBV6-5, the J call TRBJ2-5, with D possibly matching TRBD2 (6 bases). CDR1 MNHEY and CDR2 SVGAGI come from the germline V gene. The CDR3 covers 14 residues. V was cut by 2 bases and J by 3 bases, with 10 bases left in between. In DNA, the CDR3 is TGTGCCAGCAGTTACGAATGGGGGGAAGAGACCCAGTACTTC. It encodes CASSYEWGEETQYF.

The CDR3 loop reads CASSWAGGARSGNTIYF. CDR3 coding DNA: TGTGCCAGCAGCTGGGCGGGGGGGGCTCGCTCTGGAAACACCATATATTTT. J is TRBJ1-3 and V is TRBV7-2, with D maybe TRBD1 (6 bases). Germline V gives CDR1 SGHTA, CDR2 FQGNSA. This CDR3 spans 17 amino acids. V was trimmed by 4 bases and J by 0 bases, leaving 16 bases between them.

V is TRBV15 and J is TRBJ2-7; 7 bases map to TRBD1. Per germline, CDR1 LNHNV and CDR2 YYDKDF (reference sequence). The ends lost 2 bases at V and 4 bases at J; junction bases unmatched: 14. This CDR3 comprises 17 residues. CDR3 amino acids: CATSRNWDSFSGYEQYF. CDR3 sequence (DNA): TGTGCCACCAGCAGAAACTGGGACAGCTTTTCTGGGTACGAGCAGTACTTC.

J is TRBJ1-1 and V is TRBV19, with 9 bases fitting TRBD1. CDR1 and CDR2 (germline): LNHDA, SQIVND (reference sequence). This CDR3 comprises 14 residues. Losses at the gene ends were 6 bases for V and 5 bases for J; bases not matched to a gene: 7. The CDR3 loop reads CASREQGASTEAFF. The CDR3 bases are TGTGCCAGTAGAGAACAGGGGGCAAGTACTGAAGCTTTCTTT.

The chain recombines TRBV5-4 with TRBJ1-2; possible D gene TRBD1, 6 bases. CDR1 is SGHNT and CDR2 is YYREEE in the germline V gene (reference sequence). This CDR3 comprises 13 residues. V lost 5 bases to trimming and J lost 4 bases, with 12 bases between them. CDR3 sequence: CASSGGGAYGYTF. The CDR3 bases are TGTGCCAGCAGTGGGGGGGGCGCCTATGGCTACACCTTC.

This chain uses TRBV29-1 with TRBJ1-6; possibly TRBD1 for D (5 bases). This CDR3 comprises 13 residues. The V and J ends lost 5 bases and 9 bases respectively, with 14 bases between them. Germline V gives CDR1 SQVTM, CDR2 ANQGSEA. In DNA form, the CDR3 reads TGCAGCGTTCTCCAGGGAGAGAGTTCACCCCTCCACTTT. It specifies CSVLQGESSPLHF.

The chain carries TRBV11-2 and TRBJ2-4, with D tentatively TRBD1 or TRBD2 (5 bases each). Between the trimmed V and J ends, which lost 5 bases and 2 bases, there was a span of 19 bases. The CDR3 covers 17 residues. The germline V gene has CDR1 SGHAT and CDR2 FQNNGV. CDR3 sequence reads: CASSPLMGVFSKNIQYF. In DNA, the CDR3 is TGTGCCAGCAGCCCACTTATGGGGGTTTTTTCCAAAAACATTCAGTACTTC. The full variable domain, rest sourced from reference TRBV11-2 and TRBJ2-4, is EAGVAQSPRYKIIEKRQSVAFWCNPISGHATLYWYQQILGQGPKLLIQFQNNGVVDDSQLPKDRFSAERLKGVDSTLKIQPAKLEDSAVYLCASSPLMGVFSKNIQYFGAGTRLSVL.

CDR3 in amino acids: CASSYPGGETQYF. As DNA, the CDR3 is TGTGCCAGCAGTTACCCGGGTGGGGAGACCCAGTACTTC. The genes are TRBV6-5 and TRBJ2-5; the D is unclear. V was pared by 2 bases and J by 5 bases, with 9 bases between. The CDR3 runs to 13 residues. The germline V gene encodes CDR1 MNHEY and CDR2 SVGAGI.

The chain links TRBV29-1 to TRBJ1-5, with TRBD1 identical over 9 bases. Losses at the gene ends were 6 bases for V and 9 bases for J; bases not matched to a gene: 12. Germline V CDR1 and CDR2: SQVTM, ANQGSEA. There are 14 residues in the CDR3. The CDR3 region is CSVARTGDEGPQHF. CDR3 bases: TGCAGCGTAGCTAGGACAGGGGACGAGGGGCCCCAGCATTTT.

The rearrangement uses TRBV6-6 and TRBJ1-4; TRBD1 might be the D (6 bases). V shed 5 bases and J shed 10 bases, with 23 bases lying between them. The CDR3 extends over 16 amino acids. CDR1 is MNHNY and CDR2 is SVGAGI in the germline V gene (reference sequence). The CDR3 DNA is TGTGCCAGCAGTGTTGATAAGGACAGAACGCGAGGAAAACTGTTTTTT. It is translated as CASSVDKDRTRGKLFF.

The V and J genes are TRBV9 and TRBJ1-2; possibly TRBD1 for D (5 bases). Germline V gives CDR1 SGDLS, CDR2 YYNGEE. Trimming cost V 0 bases and J 8 bases, with 11 bases left between them. The CDR3 is made up of 13 amino acids. The CDR3 protein is CASSVAQRGGYTF. The CDR3 DNA sequence: TGTGCCAGCAGCGTAGCACAGAGGGGCGGCTACACCTTC. Filled out from reference TRBV9 and TRBJ1-2, the complete variable domain reads DSGVTQTPKHLITATGQRVTLRCSPRSGDLSVYWYQQSLDQGLQFLIQYYNGEERAKGNILERFSAQQFPDLHSELNLSSLELGDSALYFCASSVAQRGGYTFGSGTRLTVV.

This clone was counted a few times. Other DNA sequences in this specimen translate into the identical CDR3. The V and J genes are TRBV3-1 (or the pseudogene TRBV3-2) and TRBJ2-5; 9 bases are shared with TRBD1. V was pared by 3 bases and J by 5 bases, with 1 base of the junction left unmatched. Per germline, CDR1 LGHDT and CDR2 YNNKEL (reference sequence). This CDR3 has 13 amino acids. The CDR3 coding sequence is TGTGCCAGCAGCCAGGGGACAGGGGAGACCCAGTACTTC. Protein: CASSQGTGETQYF.

This clone was detected only once. J is TRBJ1-5 and V is TRBV18, with D perhaps matching TRBD1 (5 bases). The CDR3 runs 15 residues. Trimming stripped 3 bases from V and 11 bases from J, with 20 bases between. CDR1 is KGHSH and CDR2 is LQKENI in the germline V gene. CDR3: CASSPSRAGHYAQHF. DNA for the CDR3: TGTGCCAGCTCACCCTCAAGGGCAGGGCACTACGCCCAGCATTTT. Drawing the rest from reference TRBV18 and TRBJ1-5, the complete variable domain is NAGVMQNPRHLVRRRGQEARLRCSPMKGHSHVYWYRQLPEEGLKFMVYLQKENIIDESGMPKERFSAEFPKEGPSILRIQQVVRGDSAAYFCASSPSRAGHYAQHFGDGTRLSIL.

This rearrangement joins TRBV4-3 to TRBJ1-4; 8 positions match TRBD1. Germline CDR1 LGHNA, CDR2 YSLEER. The trim removed 4 bases at V and 2 bases at J, leaving 6 bases unmatched. The CDR3 is 16 residues long. The CDR3 loop is CASSPTRTGTNEKLFF. CDR3 nucleotide sequence: TGCGCCAGCAGCCCTACACGGACAGGGACTAATGAAAAACTGTTTTTT.

There are a few counts of this clone. The genes are TRBV28 and TRBJ2-7; TRBD1 matches 7 bases. Trimming cost V 4 bases and J 2 bases; bases outside gene matches: 8. This CDR3 region has 15 residues. Germline CDR1 and CDR2: MDHEN and SYDVKM. CDR3 coding DNA: TGTGCCAGCAGTTCACCGAAGACAGGGACCTACGAGCAGTACTTC. Amino acid sequence: CASSSPKTGTYEQYF. Filled out from reference TRBV28 and TRBJ2-7, the complete variable domain reads DVKVTQSSRYLVKRTGEKVFLECVQDMDHENMFWYRQDPGLGLRLIYFSYDVKMKEKGDIPEGYSVSREKKERFSLILESASTNQTSMYLCASSSPKTGTYEQYFGPGTRLTVT.

This chain links TRBV10-3 with TRBJ1-6; TRBD1 might be the D (5 bases). The germline V gene has CDR1 ENHRY and CDR2 SYGVKD. This CDR3 spans 16 amino acids. Trimming removed 0 bases from V and 6 bases from J, with 12 bases in between. CDR3 in amino acids: CAISESLRGFNSPLHF. The CDR3 nucleotides read TGTGCCATCAGTGAGTCCCTAAGGGGATTTAATTCACCCCTCCACTTT.

The chain uses TRBV18 and TRBJ1-1; 7 bases line up with TRBD1. This CDR3 has 17 amino acids. Germline V gene lookup returns CDR1 KGHSH and CDR2 LQKENI. The junction had 12 bases not matched to a gene; V was cut back by 0 bases and J by 5 bases. Written as DNA, the CDR3 is TGTGCCAGCTCACCACCCTTTTCTCGACAGGGTAGTACTGAAGCTTTCTTT. It is translated as CASSPPFSRQGSTEAFF. Variable domain in full (rest from reference TRBV18 and TRBJ1-1): NAGVMQNPRHLVRRRGQEARLRCSPMKGHSHVYWYRQLPEEGLKFMVYLQKENIIDESGMPKERFSAEFPKEGPSILRIQQVVRGDSAAYFCASSPPFSRQGSTEAFFGQGTRLTVV.

The chain has TRBV4-3 and TRBJ2-1, with D perhaps assigned TRBD1 or TRBD2 (6 bases each). This CDR3 comprises 16 residues. The V gene's germline CDR1 is LGHNA and CDR2 YSLEER. With 3 bases removed from V and 5 bases from J, the gap between germline ends came to 17 bases. The DNA of the CDR3 is TGCGCCAGCAGCCAGGGGTTAGGGGGGCCAGACAATGAGCAGTTCTTC. Encoded protein: CASSQGLGGPDNEQFF.

The chain has TRBV11-2 and TRBJ1-6; unclear D gene. The germline V gene has CDR1 SGHAT and CDR2 FQNNGV. There are 14 residues in the CDR3. V shed 3 bases and J shed 4 bases, with 7 bases lying between them. The CDR3 DNA is TGTGCCAGCAGCTTTCGGGAGTATAATTCACCCCTCCACTTT. Residues: CASSFREYNSPLHF.

This sequence joins TRBV24-1 and TRBJ2-7, with 7 bases matching TRBD1. Per germline, CDR1 KGHDR and CDR2 SFDVKD. V shed 4 bases, J shed 1 base, and the junction held 9 bases outside the gene matches. This CDR3 region has 16 residues. The CDR3 spells CATSDRTRQGSYEQYF. CDR3 in DNA: TGTGCCACCAGTGACCGAACGAGACAGGGTTCCTACGAGCAGTACTTC.

The chain has TRBV15 and TRBJ2-5; no firm D call. CDR1 and CDR2 from the germline V gene are LNHNV and YYDKDF (reference sequence). V lost 1 base to trimming and J lost 4 bases, with 1 base between them. CDR3 length: 11 amino acids. CDR3 in amino acids: CATSRGETQYF. The CDR3 nucleotides read TGTGCCACCAGCAGAGGAGAGACCCAGTACTTC.

The chain uses TRBV2 and TRBJ2-1; 13 bases fit TRBD2. Germline CDR1 is SNHLY and CDR2 is FYNNEI. The ends lost 5 bases at V and 8 bases at J; junction bases unmatched: 12. This CDR3 comprises 17 residues. CDR3 coding DNA: TGTGCCAGCAGTCTGGGGAGGACTAGCGGGAGTAACTATGAGCAGTTCTTC. It specifies CASSLGRTSGSNYEQFF.

The V and J genes are TRBV28 and TRBJ1-2; 8 nucleotides align to TRBD1. Germline CDR1 MDHEN, CDR2 SYDVKM. The junction had 4 bases not matched to a gene; V was cut back by 5 bases and J by 5 bases. The CDR3 is 13 residues long. The CDR3 DNA sequence: TGTGCCAGCAGTCCGACAGGGGAGTATGGCTACACCTTC. Protein: CASSPTGEYGYTF.